Below, 26 T cell receptor beta chains from the same sample are listed, as sequenced in a study of chemoradiotherapy in HPV16-positive cancers. Using immunoSEQ multiplex PCR, the repertoire was profiled, and TCRdb retains in-frame clones only, with some absent. In the table there are roughly 11,000 clones, approximately 89% of which are singletons. The input for sequencing was blood, taken from a patient who underwent chemoradiotherapy. The source of these receptors is a human donor with HPV-associated anogenital cancer.

This clone was detected once. The rearrangement links TRBV4-2 to TRBJ2-7; tentative D call: TRBD2 (6 bases). The CDR3 covers 14 residues. V lost 1 base and J 2 bases, leaving 9 bases between the germline ends. Germline CDR1 is LGHNA and CDR2 is YNFKEQ. In nucleotides, the CDR3 is TGTGCCAGCAGCCAAGGGCGGGGAACCTACGAGCAGTACTTC. It is translated as CASSQGRGTYEQYF.

The V call is TRBV5-1, the J call TRBJ1-5; a possible D gene is TRBD1 (5 bases). The germline V and J ends were trimmed by 4 bases and 2 bases, with 10 bases remaining between them. This CDR3 is 14 amino acids long. Germline values: CDR1 SGHRS, CDR2 YFSETQ. The CDR3 bases are TGCGCCAGCAGCCCACGGGGCGGCAATCAGCCCCAGCATTTT. Amino acid sequence: CASSPRGGNQPQHF.

This sequence joins TRBV5-1 and TRBJ2-7, with 10 positions matching TRBD1. The germline V gene encodes CDR1 SGHRS and CDR2 YFSETQ. J was trimmed by 1 base and V by 0 bases; bases with no gene match: 1. This CDR3 spans 15 amino acids. The CDR3 nucleotides are TGCGCCAGCAGCTTGGAGGGACAGGGGTCCTACGAGCAGTACTTC. Translated: CASSLEGQGSYEQYF.

This clone appeared once. The chain combines TRBV7-9 with TRBJ1-1, with D uncertain. CDR1 and CDR2 (germline): SEHNR, FQNEAQ (reference sequence). The CDR3 consists of 15 residues. V was pared by 2 bases and J by 0 bases, with 10 bases between. DNA for the CDR3: TGTGCCAGCAGCTTAATTTTGACAATGAACACTGAAGCTTTCTTT. Its translation: CASSLILTMNTEAFF.

In its sample, this clone was seen a few times. V usage is TRBV28 and J usage is TRBJ2-4, with D unresolved. Per germline, CDR1 MDHEN and CDR2 SYDVKM. Trimming stripped 1 base from V and 1 base from J, with 5 bases between. The CDR3 totals 14 residues. The CDR3 here is CASSLLRAKNIQYF. As DNA, the CDR3 is TGTGCCAGCAGTTTATTAAGGGCCAAAAACATTCAGTACTTC. Full variable domain (missing parts from reference TRBV28 and TRBJ2-4): DVKVTQSSRYLVKRTGEKVFLECVQDMDHENMFWYRQDPGLGLRLIYFSYDVKMKEKGDIPEGYSVSREKKERFSLILESASTNQTSMYLCASSLLRAKNIQYFGAGTRLSVL.

This rearrangement joins TRBV6-7 to TRBJ2-7; no clear D. TRBV6-7 is an ORF, with its function uncertain. V lost 7 bases and J 5 bases, leaving 12 bases between the germline ends. CDR3 size: 12 residues. This CDR3 reads CASTQRPNEQYF. Written as DNA, the CDR3 is TGTGCCAGCACCCAGAGGCCAAACGAGCAGTACTTC.

The chain carries TRBV19 and TRBJ2-3, with TRBD1 as a possible D gene (5 bases). Per the germline V gene, CDR1 is LNHDA and CDR2 is SQIVND (reference sequence). Between the trimmed V and J ends, which lost 5 bases and 6 bases, there was a span of 18 bases. The CDR3 length is 15 residues. The CDR3 spells CASSALIHAGDTQYF. In DNA, the CDR3 is TGTGCCAGTAGTGCTCTGATCCACGCAGGGGATACGCAGTATTTT. Drawing the rest from reference TRBV19 and TRBJ2-3, the complete variable domain is DGGITQSPKYLFRKEGQNVTLSCEQNLNHDAMYWYRQDPGQGLRLIYYSQIVNDFQKGDIAEGYSVSREKKESFPLTVTSAQKNPTAFYLCASSALIHAGDTQYFGPGTRLTVL.

The genes are TRBV5-6 and TRBJ1-1; 10 bases align to TRBD1. This CDR3 has 17 amino acids. V dropped 4 bases and J dropped 1; count of bases not matched to a gene: 10. Looked up from germline, CDR1 is SGHDT and CDR2 is YYEEEE. CDR3 nucleotide sequence: TGTGCCAGCAGCCTGTCGACAGGGGGCTGGAGGAACACTGAAGCTTTCTTT. Protein sequence: CASSLSTGGWRNTEAFF.

This chain connects TRBV19 to TRBJ2-7; D is unresolved. From germline, CDR1 is LNHDA and CDR2 SQIVND (reference sequence). V was trimmed by 6 bases and J by 1 base, leaving 7 bases between them. There are 12 residues in the CDR3. The CDR3 coding sequence is TGTGCCAGTAGGCCAGAGTCCTACGAGCAGTACTTC. It translates to CASRPESYEQYF.

The CDR3 loop is CASRQGGADDEQFF. CDR3 nucleotides: TGTGCCAGCCGTCAAGGCGGGGCGGACGATGAGCAGTTCTTC. The rearrangement joins TRBV9 to TRBJ2-1; D is perhaps TRBD2 (6 bases). The CDR3 has 14 amino acids. The germline V and J ends were trimmed by 7 bases and 8 bases, with 19 bases remaining between them. The germline CDR1 and CDR2 sequences are SGDLS and YYNGEE.

V usage is TRBV5-1 and J usage is TRBJ1-2, with 7 bases fitting TRBD1. Germline V gene lookup returns CDR1 SGHRS and CDR2 YFSETQ. With V trimmed by 0 bases and J by 6 bases, 8 bases remained unmatched. The CDR3 is 15 amino acids. The CDR3 here is CASSLADREGNGYTF. The CDR3, as DNA: TGCGCCAGCAGCTTGGCCGACAGGGAGGGTAATGGCTACACCTTC.

CDR3 DNA: TGTGCCAGCAGTCGACCCGGGACTAGTTCCTACGAGCAGTACTTC. Amino acids: CASSRPGTSSYEQYF. This rearrangement joins TRBV6-6 to TRBJ2-7, with 8 bases identical to TRBD2. The CDR3 contains 15 residues. The junction had 7 bases not matched to a gene; V was cut back by 5 bases and J by 1 base. Germline CDR1 is MNHNY and CDR2 is SVGAGI (reference sequence).

This sequence joins TRBV29-1 and TRBJ2-2, with D possibly TRBD1 on 6 matching bases. Trimming took 1 base from V and 6 from J, leaving 9 bases between them. CDR1 and CDR2 from the germline V gene are SQVTM and ANQGSEA. The CDR3 runs 13 residues. CDR3 bases: TGCAGCGTTGAAGTTAGGGGGTCCGGGGAGCTGTTTTTT. Protein sequence: CSVEVRGSGELFF.

This rearrangement joins TRBV5-5 to TRBJ2-2; 7 nucleotides agree with TRBD1. V lost 0 bases, J lost 0 bases, and 2 bases stayed unmatched. Germline CDR1 SGHKS, CDR2 YYEKEE (reference sequence). There are 16 residues in the CDR3. The CDR3 nucleotides are TGTGCCAGCAGCTTGGTTGGGACAGCGAACACCGGGGAGCTGTTTTTT. Encoded protein: CASSLVGTANTGELFF.

V usage is TRBV11-2 and J usage is TRBJ2-3; D is undetermined. Trimming took off 3 bases at V and 4 bases at J, with 17 bases between the two ends. The CDR3 runs to 16 residues. Germline CDR1 SGHAT, CDR2 FQNNGV. The chain's CDR3 is CASSFTGLLFADTQYF. CDR3 nucleotides: TGTGCCAGCAGCTTTACCGGGCTTCTATTTGCAGATACGCAGTATTTT.

This rearrangement joins TRBV5-4 to TRBJ2-2; D remains unclear. The ends were cut back, 1 base at V and 2 bases at J, with 9 bases in the middle. The CDR3 loop spans 15 amino acids. Germline CDR1 SGHNT, CDR2 YYREEE (reference sequence). CDR3 residues: CASSLKSVNTGELFF. The CDR3 DNA is TGTGCCAGCAGCTTGAAATCAGTTAACACCGGGGAGCTGTTTTTT.

V gene TRBV19 combines with J gene TRBJ1-2, with TRBD1 matching over 7 bases. Germline V gives CDR1 LNHDA, CDR2 SQIVND (reference sequence). V dropped 5 bases and J dropped 0; count of bases not matched to a gene: 15. The length of the CDR3 is 18 residues. The CDR3 protein is CASSSLHRGPASNYGYTF. CDR3 nucleotides: TGTGCCAGTAGTTCCCTACACAGGGGCCCAGCTTCTAACTATGGCTACACCTTC.

This chain joins TRBV2 and TRBJ2-5, with TRBD1 as a possible D gene (6 bases). The CDR3 consists of 16 residues. V lost 3 bases and J 4 bases, leaving 18 bases between the germline ends. CDR1 and CDR2 from the germline V gene are SNHLY and FYNNEI. The CDR3 nucleotides are TGTGCCAGCAGTGATTCCGGGACAACGGTTCGAGAGACCCAGTACTTC. This gives the protein CASSDSGTTVRETQYF. Looking up the rest from reference TRBV2 and TRBJ2-5 gives the full variable domain: EPEVTQTPSHQVTQMGQEVILRCVPISNHLYFYWYRQILGQKVEFLVSFYNNEISEKSEIFDDQFSVERPDGSNFTLKIRSTKLEDSAMYFCASSDSGTTVRETQYFGPGTRLLVL.

The rearrangement links TRBV6-4 to TRBJ2-1; D perhaps matches TRBD1 (5 bases). CDR1 MRHNA and CDR2 SNTAGT come from the germline V gene. Trimming removed 0 bases from V and 6 bases from J, with 9 bases in between. CDR3 length equals 14 residues. The CDR3 sequence is CASSDSQVSNEQFF. Here the CDR3 DNA reads TGTGCCAGCAGTGACTCACAGGTCTCCAATGAGCAGTTCTTC.

V and J are TRBV9 and TRBJ2-5; perhaps TRBD2 as D (7 bases). The V end was cut by 0 bases, the J end by 5 bases, with 20 bases between. Germline lookup yields CDR1 SGDLS and CDR2 YYNGEE. CDR3 length: 17 amino acids. As DNA, the CDR3 is TGTGCCAGCAGCGTAGCTGGGGCGGGGGCTTCAGGCGAGACCCAGTACTTC. Amino acid sequence: CASSVAGAGASGETQYF.

The rearrangement joins TRBV9 to TRBJ2-3, with D perhaps matching TRBD1 or TRBD2 (6 bases each). This CDR3 contains 16 residues. Germline V gene data show CDR1 as SGDLS and CDR2 as YYNGEE. V was pared by 4 bases and J by 2 bases, with 17 bases between. Written as DNA, the CDR3 is TGTGCCAGCAGCCAAGGGGGTGGACTAACCACAGATACGCAGTATTTT. Its protein product is CASSQGGGLTTDTQYF.

The CDR3 DNA is TGTGCCAGCAGCTTTACAGAGAACACCGGGGAGCTGTTTTTT. Protein product: CASSFTENTGELFF. V gene TRBV7-9 combines with J gene TRBJ2-2; D unclear. The ends were cut back, 3 bases at V and 1 base at J, with 6 bases in the middle. This CDR3 has 14 amino acids. The V gene's germline CDR1 is SEHNR and CDR2 FQNEAQ (reference sequence).

This clone was observed a few times. The chain is built from TRBV19 and TRBJ1-4; TRBD1 matches at 8 bases. Trimming took 6 bases from V and 5 from J; bases not matched to a gene: 5. The germline V gene encodes CDR1 LNHDA and CDR2 SQIVND (reference sequence). The CDR3 is made up of 14 amino acids. The CDR3 bases are TGTGCCAGTAGCCGGGACAGGCAGAATGAAAAACTGTTTTTT. Amino acid sequence: CASSRDRQNEKLFF.

The CDR3 DNA sequence: TGTGCCAGCAGCCAAGTACTGGGGACAGGGGAAAGTCTAGAAGCTGGCTACACCTTC. Protein: CASSQVLGTGESLEAGYTF. The gene calls are TRBV4-2 and TRBJ1-2; 10 nucleotides agree with TRBD1. The germline gives CDR1 LGHNA, CDR2 YNFKEQ. V lost 1 base to trimming and J lost 7 bases; unmatched junction nucleotides: 18. This CDR3 spans 19 amino acids.

V and J are TRBV20-1 and TRBJ2-1; unclear D gene. This CDR3 comprises 11 residues. In germline, CDR1 is DFQATT, CDR2 SNEGSKA (reference sequence). The ends were cut back, 6 bases at V and 3 bases at J, with 6 bases in the middle. In DNA, the CDR3 is TGCAGTGCCCTCCTCTACAATGAGCAGTTCTTC. Its translation: CSALLYNEQFF.

J is TRBJ2-2 and V is TRBV4-2, with unresolved D. Looked up from germline, CDR1 is LGHNA and CDR2 is YNFKEQ. The V end lost 1 base, the J end lost 7 bases, and 4 bases lay between the germline ends. The CDR3 spans 12 residues. The CDR3 coding sequence is TGTGCCAGCAGCCAAGGGGGCGGGGAGCTGTTTTTT. Residues: CASSQGGGELFF.